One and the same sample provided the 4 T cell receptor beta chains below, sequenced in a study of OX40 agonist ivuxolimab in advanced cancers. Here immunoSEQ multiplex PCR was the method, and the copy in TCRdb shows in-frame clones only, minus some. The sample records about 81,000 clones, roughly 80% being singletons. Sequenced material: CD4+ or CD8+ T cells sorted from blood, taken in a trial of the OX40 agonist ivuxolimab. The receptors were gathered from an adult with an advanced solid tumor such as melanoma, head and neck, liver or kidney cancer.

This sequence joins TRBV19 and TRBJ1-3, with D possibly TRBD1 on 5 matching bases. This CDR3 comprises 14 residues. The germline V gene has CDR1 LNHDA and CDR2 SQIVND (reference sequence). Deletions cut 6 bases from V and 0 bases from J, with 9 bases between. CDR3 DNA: TGTGCCAGTAGACAACAGGACTCTGGAAACACCATATATTTT. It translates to CASRQQDSGNTIYF. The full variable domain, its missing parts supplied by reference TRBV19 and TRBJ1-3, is DGGITQSPKYLFRKEGQNVTLSCEQNLNHDAMYWYRQDPGQGLRLIYYSQIVNDFQKGDIAEGYSVSREKKESFPLTVTSAQKNPTAFYLCASRQQDSGNTIYFGEGSWLTVV.

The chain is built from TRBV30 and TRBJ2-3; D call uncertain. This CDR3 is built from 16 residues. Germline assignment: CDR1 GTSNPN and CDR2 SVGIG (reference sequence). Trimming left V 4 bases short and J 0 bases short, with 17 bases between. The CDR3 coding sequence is TGTGCCTGGAACCTCAGAGGTGGGCTAAGCACAGATACGCAGTATTTT. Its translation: CAWNLRGGLSTDTQYF.

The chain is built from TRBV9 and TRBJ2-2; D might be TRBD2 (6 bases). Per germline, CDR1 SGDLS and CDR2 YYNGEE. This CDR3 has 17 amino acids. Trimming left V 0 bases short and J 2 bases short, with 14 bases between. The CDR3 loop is CASSVEGGFGNTGELFF. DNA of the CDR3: TGTGCCAGCAGCGTAGAAGGAGGGTTTGGCAACACCGGGGAGCTGTTTTTT.

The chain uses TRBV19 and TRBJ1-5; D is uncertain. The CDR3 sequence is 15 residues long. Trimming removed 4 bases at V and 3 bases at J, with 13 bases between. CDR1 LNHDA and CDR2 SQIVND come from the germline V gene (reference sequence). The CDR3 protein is CASSTSGPYNQPQHF. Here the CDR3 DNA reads TGTGCCAGTAGTACCTCCGGGCCCTACAATCAGCCCCAGCATTTT.